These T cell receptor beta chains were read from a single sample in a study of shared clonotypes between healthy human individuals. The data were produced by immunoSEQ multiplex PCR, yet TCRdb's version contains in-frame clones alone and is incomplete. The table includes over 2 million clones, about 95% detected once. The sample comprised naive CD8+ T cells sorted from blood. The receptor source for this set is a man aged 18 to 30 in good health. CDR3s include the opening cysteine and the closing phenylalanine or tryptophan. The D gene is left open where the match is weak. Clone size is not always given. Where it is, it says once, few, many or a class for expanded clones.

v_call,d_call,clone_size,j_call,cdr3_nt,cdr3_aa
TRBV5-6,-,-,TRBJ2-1,TGTGCCAGCAGTAACATGGTCAATGAGCAGTTCTTC,CASSNMVNEQFF
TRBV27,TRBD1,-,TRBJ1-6,TGTGCCAGCAGGACAGGGGTAGTAAATTCACCCCTCCACTTT,CASRTGVVNSPLHF
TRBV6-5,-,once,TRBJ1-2,TGTGCCAGCAGTTACTCGGTTGGGGAACGGAACTATGGCTACACCTTC,CASSYSVGERNYGYTF
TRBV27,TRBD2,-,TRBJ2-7,TGTGCCAGCACGGCTAGCGGGAGGCTCGAGCAGTACTTC,CASTASGRLEQYF
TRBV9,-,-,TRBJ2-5,TGTGCCAGCAGCGTAGAGGGCACTCAAGAGACCCAGTACTTC,CASSVEGTQETQYF
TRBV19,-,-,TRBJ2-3,TGTGCCAGTAGTATGATAGGTGCAGATACGCAGTATTTT,CASSMIGADTQYF
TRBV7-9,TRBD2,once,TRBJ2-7,TGTGCCAGCCATACTAGCGGGACGTCCTCCTACGAGCAGTACTTC,CASHTSGTSSYEQYF
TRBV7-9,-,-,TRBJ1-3,TGTGCCAGCAGCTTAGGACGTTCAGGCCCTGGAAACACCATATATTTT,CASSLGRSGPGNTIYF
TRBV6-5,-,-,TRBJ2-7,TGTGCCAGCAGTACCAGGAGCTCCTACGAGCAGTACTTC,CASSTRSSYEQYF
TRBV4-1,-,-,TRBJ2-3,TGCGCCAGCAGCCAAATTCGCCCCACAGATACGCAGTATTTT,CASSQIRPTDTQYF
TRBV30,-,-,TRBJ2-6,TGTGCCTTTGACCCCGAAGGTGGGGCCAACGTCCTGACTTTC,CAFDPEGGANVLTF
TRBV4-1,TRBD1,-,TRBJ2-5,TGCGCCAGCAGCCATCGGGGACAGGAATACCAAGAGACCCAGTACTTC,CASSHRGQEYQETQYF
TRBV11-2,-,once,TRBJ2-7,TGTGCCAGCAGCCCCGGACTTTACGAGCAGTACTTC,CASSPGLYEQYF
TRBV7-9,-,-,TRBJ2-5,TGTGCCAGCAGCTTGGCAGGAGAGAAAGAGACCCAGTACTTC,CASSLAGEKETQYF
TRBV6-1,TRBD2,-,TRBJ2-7,TGTGCCAGCAGTGGGGGACTAGCCGACCTCTACGAGCAGTACTTC,CASSGGLADLYEQYF
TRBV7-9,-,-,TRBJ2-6,TGTGCCAGCAGCCCCGGAGAGGGCTGGGGGGCCAACGTCCTGACTTTC,CASSPGEGWGANVLTF
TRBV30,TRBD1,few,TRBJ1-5,TGTGCCTGGAACCAGGGGGCGAGCAATCAGCCCCAGCATTTT,CAWNQGASNQPQHF
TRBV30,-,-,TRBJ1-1,TGTGCCTGGAGTGTCGGGGGCGGCACTGAAGCTTTCTTT,CAWSVGGGTEAFF
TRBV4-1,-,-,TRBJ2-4,TGCGCCAGCAGCCATAATACGCGGAACATTCAGTACTTC,CASSHNTRNIQYF
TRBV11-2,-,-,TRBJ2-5,TGTGCCAGCAGTTTGGACTCGGAGACCCAGTACTTC,CASSLDSETQYF
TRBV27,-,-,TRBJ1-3,TGTGCCAGCAGTCCCGGGATTGCTGGAAACACCATATATTTT,CASSPGIAGNTIYF
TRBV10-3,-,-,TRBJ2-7,TGTGCCATCAGTGTCAGCAGAGACTACGAGCATTACTTC,CAISVSRDYEHYF
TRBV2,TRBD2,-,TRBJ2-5,TGTGCCAGCAGTGACGAGGCTAGCGGAAAAGAGACCCAGTACTTC,CASSDEASGKETQYF
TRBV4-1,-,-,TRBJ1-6,TGCGCCAGCAGCCCGACACGTAATTCACCCCTCCACTTT,CASSPTRNSPLHF
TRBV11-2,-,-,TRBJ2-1,TGTGCCAGCAGCTTAGAGGGCGAATACAATGAGCAGTTCTTC,CASSLEGEYNEQFF
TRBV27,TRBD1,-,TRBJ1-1,TGTGCCAGCAGCACTGACAGGGGTGGCACTGAAGCTTTCTTT,CASSTDRGGTEAFF
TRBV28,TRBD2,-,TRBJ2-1,TGTGCGTCGAAGGGACTAGCGGGAGACGCACCCACCGGTCACAATGAGCAGTTCTTC,CASKGLAGDAPTGHNEQFF
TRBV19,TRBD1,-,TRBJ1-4,TGTGCCAGTGGACAGGGATTCGGCAATGAAAAACTGTTTTTT,CASGQGFGNEKLFF
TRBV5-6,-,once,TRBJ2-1,TGTGCCAGCAGCGGCCAGGACAATGAGCAGTTCTTC,CASSGQDNEQFF
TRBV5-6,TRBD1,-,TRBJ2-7,TGTGCCAGCAGCTTGGTACGGACAGGGGGCTCCTACGAGCAGTACTTC,CASSLVRTGGSYEQYF
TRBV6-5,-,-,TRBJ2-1,TGTGCCAGCAGCGACTATAGCAATGAGCAGTTCTTC,CASSDYSNEQFF
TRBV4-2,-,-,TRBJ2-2,TGTGCCAGCAGCCGCCTCACATGGGATACCGGGGAGCTGTTTTTT,CASSRLTWDTGELFF
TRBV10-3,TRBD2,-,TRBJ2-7,TGTGCCATCAGTATAGCGGGGGGGACCTACGAGCAGTACTTC,CAISIAGGTYEQYF
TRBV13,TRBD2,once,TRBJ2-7,TGTGCCAGCAGCTTCGGGACTAGCGGGAGCGAGCAGTACTTC,CASSFGTSGSEQYF
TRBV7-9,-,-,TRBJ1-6,TGTGCCAGCAGCTTAGAAACGGGACCCGGCGATTCACCCCTCCACTTT,CASSLETGPGDSPLHF
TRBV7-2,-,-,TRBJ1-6,TGTGCCAGCAGCTTACGAGAGGGATTTTATAATTCACCCCTCCACTTT,CASSLREGFYNSPLHF
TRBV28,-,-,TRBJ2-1,TGTGCCAGCAGTTTAGACAGCATTTACAATGAGCAGTTCTTC,CASSLDSIYNEQFF
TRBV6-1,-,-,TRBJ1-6,TGTGCCAGCAGTGATTTAGGAGGAAACTATAATTCACCCCTCCACTTT,CASSDLGGNYNSPLHF
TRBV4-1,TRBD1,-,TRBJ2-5,TGCGCCAGCAGCCAAAACAGGGGACAAGAGACCCAGTACTTC,CASSQNRGQETQYF
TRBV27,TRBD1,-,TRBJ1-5,TGTGCCAGCAGTTTCGGGACAGGCTATGATCAGCCCCAGCATTTT,CASSFGTGYDQPQHF